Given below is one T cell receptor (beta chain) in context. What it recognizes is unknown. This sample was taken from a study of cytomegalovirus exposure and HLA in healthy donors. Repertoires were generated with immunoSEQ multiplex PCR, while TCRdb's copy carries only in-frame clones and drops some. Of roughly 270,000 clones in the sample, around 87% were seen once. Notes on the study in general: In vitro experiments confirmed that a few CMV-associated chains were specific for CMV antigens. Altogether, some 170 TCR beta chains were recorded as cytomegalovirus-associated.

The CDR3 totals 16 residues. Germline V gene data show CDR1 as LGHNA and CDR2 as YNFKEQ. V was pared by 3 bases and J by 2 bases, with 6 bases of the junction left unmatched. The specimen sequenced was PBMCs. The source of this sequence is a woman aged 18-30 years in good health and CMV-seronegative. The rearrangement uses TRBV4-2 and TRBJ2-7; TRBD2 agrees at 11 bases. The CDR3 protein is CASSQTGTSGTYEQYF. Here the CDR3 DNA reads TGTGCCAGCAGCCAGACGGGGACTAGCGGAACCTACGAGCAGTACTTC.